These T cell receptor beta chains were read from a single sample in a study of T cell responses to AZD1222 COVID-19 vaccine. TCRdb keeps only in-frame clones here, not all; method: immunoSEQ multiplex PCR. The sample lists roughly 81,000 clones; approximately 86% were seen once. This material consisted of peripheral blood, taken on day 0 of AZD1222 vaccination. The receptor set was obtained from an adult in good health. The CDR3 runs from the conserved cysteine through the conserved F or W. A clone size is listed for some rows: how often the clone was seen (once, few, many), or a class if it is expanded.

clone size,V gene,CDR3 protein
NA,TRBV7-9,CASSPTMGSYEQYF
NA,TRBV7-8,CASSLVGQRLAGVVSAGELFF
NA,TRBV4-1,CASSQQLAGDTQYF
NA,TRBV7-9,CASSRVYNEQFF
NA,TRBV28,CASSLGTGMGKLFF
once,TRBV24-1,CATSDPTTSGGQETQYF
NA,TRBV7-2,CASSTASGRFSGELFF
NA,TRBV5-1,CASSLSGTTGELFF
NA,TRBV19,CASSIGGGQGDEQFF
NA,TRBV6-5,CASSFDNNYGYTF
NA,TRBV24-1,CATSGQTSGRDNEQFF
NA,TRBV4-2,CASSQAQGNTGELFF
NA,TRBV27,CASSLSVPGQRGTNEKLFF
NA,TRBV7-8,CASSLQDFSNQPQHF
NA,TRBV6-5,CASRDSFSSYSPLHF
NA,TRBV2,CASSGGGLTPYEQYF
NA,TRBV11-2,CASSRGTGIGYGYTF
NA,TRBV24-1,CATSDFPTSTDTQYF
NA,TRBV5-4,CASSLDSREQYF
NA,TRBV6-6,CASSYGAGGVNEQYF
NA,TRBV28,CASRMGQNYGYTF
NA,TRBV19,CASSTRTGGNQPQHF
NA,TRBV5-3,CARSPPGNEQFF
NA,TRBV28,CASRPAEGALSGYPDTQYF
few,TRBV9,CASSVDPSTGELFF
NA,TRBV27,CASSLSRGSTAYEQYF
NA,TRBV29-1,CSVARTSGLDEQFF
NA,TRBV7-3,CASSLTSGSGGETQYF
NA,TRBV10-3,CATRLGASSYEQYF
NA,TRBV28,CASRSGVHSAFF
NA,TRBV6-1,CASSEAVRGAEAFF
NA,TRBV19,CASSIPRQGAGTEAFF
NA,TRBV7-2,CASSLGPEGAGELFF
NA,TRBV28,CASSLGGASGNTIYF
NA,TRBV7-8,CASSLWGGLSYEQYF
NA,TRBV28,CASSPPFGTSGRTSEQYF
NA,TRBV28,CASTLTGANYGYTF
NA,TRBV6-1,CASSEGQANYGYTF
NA,TRBV7-2,CASSPGGGTGELFF
once,TRBV7-3,CASSPPGRGAGELFF
NA,TRBV4-2,CASSPNFSGTYEQYF
NA,TRBV19,CASSEGGTSGIKTQYF
NA,TRBV11-2,CASSLLSGGDTEAFF
once,TRBV28,CASSQGARYGYTF
NA,TRBV6-5,CASSRGGGDYGYTF
NA,TRBV7-9,CASSPPGTGHDNEKLFF